The source of this T cell receptor (beta chain) is a study of T-cell memory formation after mild COVID-19. This clonotype was observed a handful of times. Germline V gives CDR1 LNHNV, CDR2 YYDKDF (reference sequence). The ends were cut back, 5 bases at V and 5 bases at J, with 18 bases in the middle. CDR3 size: 15 residues. TCRdb redid the calling of the 5' RACE reads with MiXCR, one entry per CDR3 protein. The sample consists of hundreds of thousands of distinct CDR3 sequences, approximately 19% of them appearing once. The gene calls are TRBV15 and TRBJ2-5; maybe TRBD2 (7 bases). The specimen was PBMCs or a T cell subset sorted from them (not recorded which). The TCR sequence derives from an adult woman who had mild COVID-19 (a few samples of this study predate the infection). Cell type and time point are not known. In nucleotides, the CDR3 is TGTGCCACCAGCCTACGACAGGTGGGAGGGGAGACCCAGTACTTC. As protein: CATSLRQVGGETQYF.